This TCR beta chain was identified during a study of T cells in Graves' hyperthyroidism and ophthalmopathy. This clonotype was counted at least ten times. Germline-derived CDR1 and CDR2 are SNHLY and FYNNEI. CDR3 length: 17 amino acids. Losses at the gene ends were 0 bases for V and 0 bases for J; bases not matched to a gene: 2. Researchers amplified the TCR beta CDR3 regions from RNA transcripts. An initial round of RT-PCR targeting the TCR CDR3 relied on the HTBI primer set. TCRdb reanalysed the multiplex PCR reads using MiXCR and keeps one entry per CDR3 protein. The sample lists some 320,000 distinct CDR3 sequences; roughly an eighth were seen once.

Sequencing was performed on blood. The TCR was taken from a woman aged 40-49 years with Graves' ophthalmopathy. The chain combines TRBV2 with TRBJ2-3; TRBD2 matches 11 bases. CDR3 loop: CASSEARLAGSTDTQYF. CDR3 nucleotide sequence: TGTGCCAGCAGTGAAGCGAGACTAGCGGGAAGCACAGATACGCAGTATTTT.